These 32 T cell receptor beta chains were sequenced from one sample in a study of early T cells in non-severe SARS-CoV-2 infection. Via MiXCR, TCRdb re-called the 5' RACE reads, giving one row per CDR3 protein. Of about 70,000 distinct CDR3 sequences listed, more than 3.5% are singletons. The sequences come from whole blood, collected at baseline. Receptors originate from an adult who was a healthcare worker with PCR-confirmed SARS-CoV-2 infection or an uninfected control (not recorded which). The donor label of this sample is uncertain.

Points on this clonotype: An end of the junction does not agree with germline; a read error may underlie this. CDR3: CASSLALQGAF. The CDR3 nucleotides read TGTGCCAGCAGCTTAGCCCTACAGGGGGCCTTT. The chain joins TRBV7-9 to TRBJ1-1, with TRBD1 matching 9 bases. CDR1 is SEHNR and CDR2 is FQNEAQ in the germline V gene (reference sequence). The CDR3 sequence is 11 residues long.

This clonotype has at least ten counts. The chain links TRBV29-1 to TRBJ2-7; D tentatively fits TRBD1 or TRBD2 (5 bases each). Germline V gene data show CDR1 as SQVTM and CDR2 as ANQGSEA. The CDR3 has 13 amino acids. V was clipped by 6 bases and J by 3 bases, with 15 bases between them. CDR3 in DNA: TGCAGCGTGGAAAGTCAGGGAGACTACGAGCAGTACTTC. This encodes CSVESQGDYEQYF.

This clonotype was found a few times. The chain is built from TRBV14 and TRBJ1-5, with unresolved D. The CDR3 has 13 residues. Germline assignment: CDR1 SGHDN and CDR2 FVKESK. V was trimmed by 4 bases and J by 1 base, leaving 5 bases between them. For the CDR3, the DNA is TGTGCCAGCAGCCCGGACAGCAATCAGCCCCAGCATTTT. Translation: CASSPDSNQPQHF.

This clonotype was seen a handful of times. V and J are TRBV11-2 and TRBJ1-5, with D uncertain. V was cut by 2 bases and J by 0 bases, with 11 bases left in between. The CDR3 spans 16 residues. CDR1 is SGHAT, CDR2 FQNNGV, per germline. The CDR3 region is CASSLLIGSSNQPQHF. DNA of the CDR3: TGTGCCAGCAGCTTATTGATAGGATCTAGCAATCAGCCCCAGCATTTT.

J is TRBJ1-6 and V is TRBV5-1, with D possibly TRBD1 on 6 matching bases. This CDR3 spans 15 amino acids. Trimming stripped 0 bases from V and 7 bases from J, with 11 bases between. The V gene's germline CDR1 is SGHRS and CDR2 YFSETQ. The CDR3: CASSLVGGDNSPLHF. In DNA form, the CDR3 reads TGCGCCAGCAGCTTGGTCGGGGGCGACAATTCACCCCTCCACTTT.

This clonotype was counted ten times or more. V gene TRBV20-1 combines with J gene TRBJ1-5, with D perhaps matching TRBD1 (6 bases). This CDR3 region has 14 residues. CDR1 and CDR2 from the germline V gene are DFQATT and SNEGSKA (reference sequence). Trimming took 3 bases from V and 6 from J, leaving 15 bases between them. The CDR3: CSASLRAGVQPQHF. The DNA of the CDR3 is TGCAGTGCTAGCCTTAGGGCAGGGGTTCAGCCCCAGCATTTT.

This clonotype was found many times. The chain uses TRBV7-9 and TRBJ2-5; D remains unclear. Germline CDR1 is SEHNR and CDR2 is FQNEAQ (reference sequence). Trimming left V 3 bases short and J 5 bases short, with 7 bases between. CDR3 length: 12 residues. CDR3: CASSFGSETQYF. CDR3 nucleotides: TGTGCCAGCAGCTTTGGATCCGAGACCCAGTACTTC. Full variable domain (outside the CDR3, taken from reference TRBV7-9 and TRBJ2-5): DTGVSQNPRHKITKRGQNVTFRCDPISEHNRLYWYRQTLGQGPEFLTYFQNEAQLEKSRLLSDRFSAERPKGSFSTLEIQRTEQGDSAMYLCASSFGSETQYFGPGTRLLVL.

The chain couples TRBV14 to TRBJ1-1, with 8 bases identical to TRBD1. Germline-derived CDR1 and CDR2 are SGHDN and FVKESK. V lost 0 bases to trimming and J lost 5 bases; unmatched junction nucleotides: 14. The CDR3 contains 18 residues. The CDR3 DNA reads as TGTGCCAGCAGCCAAGAAGGGGCAGGGGGCCCAAAAGGAACTGAAGCTTTCTTT. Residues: CASSQEGAGGPKGTEAFF.

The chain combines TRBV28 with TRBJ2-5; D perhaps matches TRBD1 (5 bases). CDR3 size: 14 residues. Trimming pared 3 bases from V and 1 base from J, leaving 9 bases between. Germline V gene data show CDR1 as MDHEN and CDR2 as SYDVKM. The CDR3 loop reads CASSFRVPQETQYF. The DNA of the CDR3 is TGTGCCAGCAGTTTCAGGGTACCCCAAGAGACCCAGTACTTC.

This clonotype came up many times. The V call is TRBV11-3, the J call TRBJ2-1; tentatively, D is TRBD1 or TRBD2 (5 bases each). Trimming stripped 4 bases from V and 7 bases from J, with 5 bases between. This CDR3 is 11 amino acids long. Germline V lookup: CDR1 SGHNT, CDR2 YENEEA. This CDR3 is CASSWGNEQFF. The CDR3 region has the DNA TGTGCCAGCAGCTGGGGGAATGAGCAGTTCTTC.

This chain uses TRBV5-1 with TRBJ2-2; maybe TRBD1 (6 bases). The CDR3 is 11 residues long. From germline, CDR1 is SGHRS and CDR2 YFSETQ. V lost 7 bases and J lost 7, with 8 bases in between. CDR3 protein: CASQGNGELFF. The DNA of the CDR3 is TGCGCCAGCCAGGGGAACGGGGAGCTGTTTTTT.

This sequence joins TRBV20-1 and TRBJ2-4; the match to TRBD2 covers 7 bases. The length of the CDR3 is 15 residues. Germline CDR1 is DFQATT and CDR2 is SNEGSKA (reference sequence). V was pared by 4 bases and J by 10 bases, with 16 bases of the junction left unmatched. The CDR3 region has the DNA TGCAGTGCTACCCCCCGGGGGGTCGGGGTGCGAATTCAGTACTTC. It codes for CSATPRGVGVRIQYF.

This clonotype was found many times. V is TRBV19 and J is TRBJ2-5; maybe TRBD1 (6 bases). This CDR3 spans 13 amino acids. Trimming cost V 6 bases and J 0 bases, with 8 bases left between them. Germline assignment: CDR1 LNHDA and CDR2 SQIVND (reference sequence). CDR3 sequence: CASRGQYQETQYF. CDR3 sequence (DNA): TGTGCCAGTAGAGGACAGTACCAAGAGACCCAGTACTTC.

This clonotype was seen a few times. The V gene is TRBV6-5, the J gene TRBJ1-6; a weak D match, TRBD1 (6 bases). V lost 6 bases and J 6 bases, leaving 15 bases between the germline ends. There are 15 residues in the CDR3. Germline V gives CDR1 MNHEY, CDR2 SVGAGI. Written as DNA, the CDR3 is TGTGCCAGCAGAGCTCCGGACAGAGCTAATTCACCCCTCCACTTT. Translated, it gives CASRAPDRANSPLHF.

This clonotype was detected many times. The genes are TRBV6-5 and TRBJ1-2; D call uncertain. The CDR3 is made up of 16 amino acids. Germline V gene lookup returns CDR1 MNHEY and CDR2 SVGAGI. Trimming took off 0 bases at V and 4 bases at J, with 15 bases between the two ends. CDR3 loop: CASSYSAAGTFYGYTF. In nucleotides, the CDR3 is TGTGCCAGCAGTTACTCGGCGGCAGGCACTTTCTATGGCTACACCTTC.

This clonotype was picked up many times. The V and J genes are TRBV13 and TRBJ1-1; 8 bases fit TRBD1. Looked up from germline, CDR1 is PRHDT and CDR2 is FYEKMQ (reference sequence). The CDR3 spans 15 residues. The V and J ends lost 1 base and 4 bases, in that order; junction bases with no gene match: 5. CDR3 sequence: CASSLAGQGSTEAFF. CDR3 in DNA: TGTGCCAGCAGCTTAGCTGGACAGGGAAGCACTGAAGCTTTCTTT.

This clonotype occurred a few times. CDR3 nucleotides: TGTGCCAGCAGTGAGTACCTGGAAACTCGTGGCTACACCTTC. This translates into CASSEYLETRGYTF. The chain combines TRBV2 with TRBJ1-2; D is ambiguous. V was shortened by 3 bases and J by 7 bases, with 15 bases between the two germline ends. Germline CDR1 reads SNHLY; CDR2 reads FYNNEI. The CDR3 runs to 14 residues.

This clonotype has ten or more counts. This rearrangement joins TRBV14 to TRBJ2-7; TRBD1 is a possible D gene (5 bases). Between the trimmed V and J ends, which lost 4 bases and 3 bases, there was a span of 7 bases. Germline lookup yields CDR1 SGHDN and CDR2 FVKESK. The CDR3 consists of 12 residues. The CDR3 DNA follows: TGTGCCAGCAGCCGCGACAGCTACGAGCAGTACTTC. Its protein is CASSRDSYEQYF.

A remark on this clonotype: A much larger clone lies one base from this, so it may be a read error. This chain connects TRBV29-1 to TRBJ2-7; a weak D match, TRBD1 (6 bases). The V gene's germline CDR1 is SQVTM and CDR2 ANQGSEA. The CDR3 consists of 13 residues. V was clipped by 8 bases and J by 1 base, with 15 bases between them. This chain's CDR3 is CSIARDTSYEQYF. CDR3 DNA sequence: TGCAGCATTGCCCGGGACACTTCCTACGAGCAGTACTTC.

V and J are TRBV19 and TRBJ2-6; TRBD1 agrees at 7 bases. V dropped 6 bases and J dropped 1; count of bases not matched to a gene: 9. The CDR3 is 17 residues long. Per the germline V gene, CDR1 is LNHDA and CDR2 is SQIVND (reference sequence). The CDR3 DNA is TGTGCCAGTAGGGACCGACAGGGCGGTTCTGGGGCCAACGTCCTGACTTTC. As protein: CASRDRQGGSGANVLTF.

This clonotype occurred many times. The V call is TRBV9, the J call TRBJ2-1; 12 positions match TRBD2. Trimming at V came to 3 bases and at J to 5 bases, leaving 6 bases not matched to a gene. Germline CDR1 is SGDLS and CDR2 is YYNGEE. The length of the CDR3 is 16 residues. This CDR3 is CASSARLAGGNNEQFF. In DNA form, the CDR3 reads TGTGCCAGCAGCGCCCGTCTAGCGGGGGGGAACAATGAGCAGTTCTTC.

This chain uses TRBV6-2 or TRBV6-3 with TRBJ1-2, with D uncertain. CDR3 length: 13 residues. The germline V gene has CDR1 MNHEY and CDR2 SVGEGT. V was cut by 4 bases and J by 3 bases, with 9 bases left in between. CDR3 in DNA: TGTGCCAGCAGTTTCGGCAACTACTATGGCTACACCTTC. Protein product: CASSFGNYYGYTF.

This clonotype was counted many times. CDR3 region: CASNRLAGAQETQYF. The CDR3 DNA follows: TGTGCCAGCAACAGACTAGCGGGAGCCCAAGAGACCCAGTACTTC. The chain uses TRBV6-6 and TRBJ2-5; 12 bases agree with TRBD2. V gave up 7 bases and J gave up 1 base; unmatched junction bases: 4. Germline V gene data show CDR1 as MNHNY and CDR2 as SVGAGI (reference sequence). The CDR3 has 15 amino acids.

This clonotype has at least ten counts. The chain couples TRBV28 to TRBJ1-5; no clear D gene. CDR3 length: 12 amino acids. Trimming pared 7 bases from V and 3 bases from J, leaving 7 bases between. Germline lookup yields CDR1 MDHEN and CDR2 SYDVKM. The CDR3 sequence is CASTNYNQPQHF. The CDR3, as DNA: TGTGCCAGCACCAATTACAATCAGCCCCAGCATTTT.

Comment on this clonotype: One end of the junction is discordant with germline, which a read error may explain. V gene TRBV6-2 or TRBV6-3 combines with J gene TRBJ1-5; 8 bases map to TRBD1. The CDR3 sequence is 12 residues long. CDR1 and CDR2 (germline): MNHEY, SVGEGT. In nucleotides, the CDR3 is TGTGCCAGCAGTTACGCGACAGGGGAAGGGGATTTT. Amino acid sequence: CASSYATGEGDF.

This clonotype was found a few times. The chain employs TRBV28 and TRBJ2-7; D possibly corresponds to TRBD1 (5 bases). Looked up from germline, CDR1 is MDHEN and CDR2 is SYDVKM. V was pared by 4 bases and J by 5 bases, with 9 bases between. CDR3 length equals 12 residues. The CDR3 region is CASSSDSDEQYF. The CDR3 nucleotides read TGTGCCAGCAGTTCAGACAGCGACGAGCAGTACTTC.

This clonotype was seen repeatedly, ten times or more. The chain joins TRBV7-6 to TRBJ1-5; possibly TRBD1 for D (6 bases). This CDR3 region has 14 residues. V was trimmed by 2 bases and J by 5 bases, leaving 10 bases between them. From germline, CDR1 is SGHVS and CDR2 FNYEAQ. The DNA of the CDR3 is TGTGCCAGCAGCTTAACAGGGATGGATCAGCCCCAGCATTTT. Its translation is CASSLTGMDQPQHF. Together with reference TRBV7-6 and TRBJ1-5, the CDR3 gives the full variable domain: GAGVSQSPRYKVTKRGQDVALRCDPISGHVSLYWYRQALGQGPEFLTYFNYEAQQDKSGLPNDRFSAERPEGSISTLTIQRTEQRDSAMYRCASSLTGMDQPQHFGDGTRLSIL.

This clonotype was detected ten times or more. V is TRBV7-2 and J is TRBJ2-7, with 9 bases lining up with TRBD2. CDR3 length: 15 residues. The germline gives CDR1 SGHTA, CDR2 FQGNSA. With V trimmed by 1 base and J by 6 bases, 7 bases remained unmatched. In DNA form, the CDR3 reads TGTGCCAGCAGCTTAGTGTCTAGCGGGACAACCGAGCAGTACTTC. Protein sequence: CASSLVSSGTTEQYF. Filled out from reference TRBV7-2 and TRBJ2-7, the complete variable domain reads GAGVSQSPSNKVTEKGKDVELRCDPISGHTALYWYRQSLGQGLEFLIYFQGNSAPDKSGLPSDRFSAERTGGSVSTLTIQRTQQEDSAVYLCASSLVSSGTTEQYFGPGTRLTVT.

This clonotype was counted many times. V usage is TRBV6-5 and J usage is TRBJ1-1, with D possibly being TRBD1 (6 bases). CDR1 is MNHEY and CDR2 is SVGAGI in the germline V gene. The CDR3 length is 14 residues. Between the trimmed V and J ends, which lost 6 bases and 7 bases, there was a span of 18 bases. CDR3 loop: CASRLDRTYYEAFF. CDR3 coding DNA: TGTGCCAGCAGACTAGACAGGACTTACTATGAAGCTTTCTTT.

CDR3 sequence (DNA): TGTGCCAGCAGTAGAGCTCGTGATACGCAGTATTTT. Translation gives CASSRARDTQYF. V gene TRBV6-5 combines with J gene TRBJ2-3, with D unresolved. The V gene lost 5 bases and the J gene lost 6 bases, with 9 bases spanning the gap. From germline, CDR1 is MNHEY and CDR2 SVGAGI. This CDR3 has 12 residues.

For the CDR3, the DNA is TGTGCCAGCACAGCGGCGGAGGGCGAGCAGTACTTC. Protein product: CASTAAEGEQYF. The chain combines TRBV11-1 with TRBJ2-7, with D possibly being TRBD2 (6 bases). Between the trimmed V and J ends, which lost 7 bases and 6 bases, there was a span of 13 bases. Germline V CDR1 and CDR2: SGHAT, FQDESV (reference sequence). This CDR3 contains 12 residues.

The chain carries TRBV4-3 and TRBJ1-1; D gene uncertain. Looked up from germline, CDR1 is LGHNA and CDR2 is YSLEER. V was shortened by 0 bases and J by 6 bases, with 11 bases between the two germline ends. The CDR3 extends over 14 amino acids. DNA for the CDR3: TGCGCCAGCAGCCAAGAGGGTTTTACCCCTGAAGCTTTCTTT. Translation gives CASSQEGFTPEAFF.